This T cell receptor beta chain was sequenced for a study of chemoradiotherapy in HPV16-positive cancers. Clones were sequenced by immunoSEQ multiplex PCR, and TCRdb holds only the in-frame ones, with some missing. The sample yields approximately 8,800 clones, roughly 71% seen once. V was pared by 4 bases and J by 0 bases, with 14 bases between. This CDR3 has 17 amino acids. Germline V gene data show CDR1 as SGHNT and CDR2 as YYREEE (reference sequence). This clonotype originated in a human donor with HPV-associated anogenital cancer. The sequences come from tumor tissue, collected from a patient who underwent chemoradiotherapy. V usage is TRBV5-4 and J usage is TRBJ2-6; unclear D gene. The CDR3, as DNA: TGTGCCAGCAGCCAAGATGGTGGCCGCTCTGGGGCCAACGTCCTGACTTTC. Its protein product is CASSQDGGRSGANVLTF.